One and the same sample provided the 3 T cell receptor beta chains below, sequenced in a study of blood T cell repertoires in COVID-19. Clones were sequenced by immunoSEQ multiplex PCR, and TCRdb holds only the in-frame ones, with some missing. There are some 250,000 clones in the sample; 82% occur only once, and less than 3.5% lies in the top ten. The sequenced sample was peripheral blood. The receptors come from a woman under 30 with acute or convalescent COVID-19.

Only one count was recorded for this clone. V is TRBV7-2 and J is TRBJ2-1, with 12 bases matching TRBD2. The CDR3 sequence is 16 residues long. Germline V CDR1 and CDR2: SGHTA, FQGNSA. The V segment lost 5 bases and the J segment 8 bases; nucleotides outside the gene matches: 10. CDR3 bases: TGTGCCAGCAGCCCCCTGACTAGCGGGAGTGGGGATGAGCAGTTCTTC. As protein: CASSPLTSGSGDEQFF.

The rearrangement joins TRBV10-3 to TRBJ2-2; TRBD2 agrees at 7 bases. Germline-derived CDR1 and CDR2 are ENHRY and SYGVKD. Trimming took 6 bases from V and 6 from J; bases not matched to a gene: 7. The CDR3 is 14 amino acids. The CDR3 DNA reads as TGTGCCATCAGGACCGCGGGAGCTCCCGGGGAGCTGTTTTTT. It encodes CAIRTAGAPGELFF.

The chain couples TRBV7-2 to TRBJ2-5; possibly TRBD1 for D (8 bases). The V end was cut by 5 bases, the J end by 5 bases, with 18 bases between. This CDR3 comprises 15 residues. CDR1 SGHTA and CDR2 FQGNSA come from the germline V gene. CDR3 coding DNA: TGTGCCAGCAGCCAGGGGGCGCGGGAGCACGAGACCCAGTACTTC. It specifies CASSQGAREHETQYF.